These T cell receptor beta chains were read from a single sample in a study of cytomegalovirus exposure and HLA in healthy donors. Assay used: immunoSEQ multiplex PCR; TCRdb lists only in-frame clones, some missing. This sample yields fewer than 200,000 clones, of which around 88% are seen a single time; 1.5% to 2% belongs to the top ten. Sample: PBMCs. The receptor set was obtained from a man aged 35 to 55 in good health and CMV-seropositive. Both conserved end residues are part of each CDR3. A D gene is named only where the DNA matches it firmly. The size field is filled for only some rows; it gives once, few, many or a size class.

V	D	length	size	J	CDR3	DNA
TRBV4-1	TRBD1	15	few	TRBJ2-5	CASSQEGQSIGTQYF	TGCGCCAGCAGCCAAGAGGGACAGTCCATCGGGACCCAGTACTTC
TRBV6-5	.	14	.	TRBJ1-6	CASSYIADNSPLHF	TGTGCCAGCAGTTACATTGCGGATAATTCACCCCTCCACTTT
TRBV2	TRBD1	15	.	TRBJ2-7	CASSQPGQGAYEQYF	TGTGCCAGCAGTCAGCCGGGACAGGGAGCCTACGAGCAGTACTTC
TRBV23-1	.	18	.	TRBJ1-6	CASSQYMAGPVVGSPLHF	TGCGCCAGCAGTCAATATATGGCAGGCCCGGTAGTAGGTTCACCCCTCCACTTT
TRBV18	TRBD2	14	.	TRBJ2-7	CASSPGGSSYEQYF	TGTGCCAGCTCACCGGGCGGGAGCTCCTACGAGCAGTACTTC
TRBV9	TRBD2	15	.	TRBJ2-7	CASSVLAGSSYEQYF	TGTGCCAGCAGCGTTCTAGCGGGAAGCTCCTACGAGCAGTACTTC
TRBV19	TRBD1	14	.	TRBJ2-3	CASNRGERADTQYF	TGTGCCAGTAACAGGGGTGAGAGGGCAGATACGCAGTATTTT
TRBV29-1	.	12	.	TRBJ2-5	CSVRDSSETQYF	TGCAGCGTCCGTGACAGTTCAGAGACCCAGTACTTC
TRBV9	TRBD2	15	.	TRBJ2-2	CASSVLAGNTGELFF	TGTGCCAGCAGCGTCCTAGCGGGGAACACCGGGGAGCTGTTTTTT
TRBV6-1	.	14	.	TRBJ1-3	CASSGGTARNTIYF	TGTGCCAGCAGTGGCGGGACTGCTCGAAACACCATATATTTT
TRBV4-1	.	15	.	TRBJ2-7	CASSQEARGAYEQYF	TGCGCCAGCAGCCAAGAGGCCAGGGGGGCCTACGAGCAGTACTTC
TRBV28	.	15	.	TRBJ1-3	CASSPTPGSGNTIYF	TGTGCCAGCAGTCCTACTCCGGGGTCCGGAAACACCATATATTTT
TRBV5-1	TRBD1	16	.	TRBJ1-1	CASSWGTGGLNTEAFF	TGCGCCAGCAGCTGGGGGACAGGGGGATTGAACACTGAAGCTTTCTTT
TRBV19	.	14	.	TRBJ2-1	CASSPMSSYNEQFF	TGTGCCAGTAGCCCTATGAGCTCCTACAATGAGCAGTTCTTC
TRBV11-3	.	13	.	TRBJ2-3	CASSLSGADTQYF	TGTGCCAGCAGCTTATCGGGGGCAGATACGCAGTATTTT
TRBV9	.	13	.	TRBJ2-1	CASSVRLNNEQFF	TGTGCCAGCAGCGTGCGTCTTAACAATGAGCAGTTCTTC
TRBV4-1	TRBD2	17	once	TRBJ2-3	CASSQVQLAGGADTQYF	TGCGCCAGCAGCCAAGTTCAACTAGCGGGAGGTGCAGATACGCAGTATTTT
TRBV7-6	TRBD2	17	.	TRBJ2-7	CASSLVEQAGGSYEQYF	TGTGCCAGCAGCTTAGTTGAGCAAGCGGGGGGCTCCTACGAGCAGTACTTC
TRBV7-9	TRBD1	14	.	TRBJ1-1	CASRGTGSNTEAFF	TGTGCCAGCAGGGGGACAGGAAGCAACACTGAAGCTTTCTTT
TRBV11-2	.	17	.	TRBJ1-2	CASSPGQFLLANYGYTF	TGTGCCAGCAGCCCAGGACAGTTCCTATTAGCTAACTATGGCTACACCTTC
TRBV2	TRBD1	15	.	TRBJ1-5	CASSDAGTGNQPQHF	TGTGCCAGCAGTGACGCCGGGACAGGCAATCAGCCCCAGCATTTT
TRBV5-4	TRBD2	17	.	TRBJ2-3	CASSTAPTSGRTDTQYF	TGTGCCAGCAGCACTGCCCCTACTAGCGGGAGAACAGATACGCAGTATTTT
TRBV19	TRBD1	15	.	TRBJ1-4	CASSISPQLGGGLFF	TGTGCCAGTAGTATCTCCCCCCAGCTAGGGGGCGGACTGTTTTTT
TRBV2	.	13	.	TRBJ2-7	CASSVIREDEQYF	TGTGCCAGCAGTGTAATTCGTGAGGACGAGCAGTACTTC
TRBV19	.	17	.	TRBJ2-4	CASSIRITGLAKNIQYF	TGTGCCAGTAGTATAAGGATTACAGGGCTGGCCAAAAACATTCAGTACTTC
TRBV5-1	.	13	.	TRBJ2-2	CASSLGATGELFF	TGCGCCAGCAGCTTGGGAGCTACCGGGGAGCTGTTTTTT
TRBV10-2	TRBD1	18	.	TRBJ1-1	CASSESPGQGKGDTEAFF	TGCGCCAGCAGTGAGTCCCCGGGACAGGGAAAGGGGGACACTGAAGCTTTCTTT
TRBV5-4	TRBD2	17	.	TRBJ2-3	CASSLDGTSVRTDTQYF	TGTGCCAGCAGCTTGGATGGGACTAGCGTACGCACAGATACGCAGTATTTT
TRBV5-1	TRBD2	18	.	TRBJ2-1	CASSLAILASGDYNEQFF	TGCGCCAGCAGCTTGGCCATCTTGGCTAGCGGTGACTACAATGAGCAGTTCTTC
TRBV10-3	TRBD2	13	.	TRBJ2-2	CATLTGGAGELFF	TGTGCCACCCTTACGGGGGGGGCCGGGGAGCTGTTTTTT
TRBV6-5	TRBD1	13	once	TRBJ1-1	CATVRDSFTEAFF	TGTGCCACTGTACGGGACAGCTTCACTGAAGCTTTCTTT
TRBV10-3	.	12	.	TRBJ2-7	CAIRTASYEQYF	TGTGCCATCCGGACAGCCTCCTACGAGCAGTACTTC
TRBV2	.	12	.	TRBJ1-5	CASSPINQPQHF	TGTGCCAGCAGCCCTATCAATCAGCCCCAGCATTTT
TRBV9	TRBD2	17	.	TRBJ2-5	CASSVDGGRAMTETQYF	TGTGCCAGCAGCGTAGATGGCGGGAGGGCGATGACGGAGACCCAGTACTTC
TRBV6-5	.	14	.	TRBJ1-1	CASTREGRNTEAFF	TGTGCCAGCACCAGGGAGGGGCGGAACACTGAAGCTTTCTTT
TRBV28	.	13	.	TRBJ1-1	CASSPRGDTEAFF	TGTGCCAGCAGCCCTCGGGGGGACACTGAAGCTTTCTTT
TRBV5-1	.	15	.	TRBJ2-3	CASSSPTGPTDTQYF	TGCGCCAGCAGCTCACCGACAGGCCCCACAGATACGCAGTATTTT
TRBV5-6	TRBD1	16	.	TRBJ1-1	CASSYIIQGANTEAFF	TGTGCCAGCAGCTACATCATACAGGGGGCGAACACTGAAGCTTTCTTT
TRBV10-3	.	16	once	TRBJ1-1	CAISEIVQGLNTEAFF	TGTGCCATCAGTGAAATCGTACAGGGTTTAAACACTGAAGCTTTCTTT
TRBV29-1	.	11	once	TRBJ1-2	CSVGGRGGYTF	TGCAGCGTTGGTGGTCGAGGTGGCTACACCTTC
TRBV6-5	.	13	.	TRBJ2-3	CASTSSLWDTQYF	TGTGCCAGCACCTCTAGCCTATGGGATACGCAGTATTTT
TRBV14	TRBD2	17	.	TRBJ2-1	CASSQAPSSGPDNEQFF	TGTGCCAGCAGCCAAGCCCCCTCTAGCGGCCCGGACAATGAGCAGTTCTTC
TRBV5-5	TRBD2	16	once	TRBJ2-2	CASSPASGPNTGELFF	TGTGCCAGCAGCCCAGCTAGCGGTCCGAACACCGGGGAGCTGTTTTTT
TRBV7-2	TRBD1	17	.	TRBJ1-1	CASSLATGGWAATEAFF	TGTGCCAGCAGCTTAGCTACAGGGGGCTGGGCGGCCACTGAAGCTTTCTTT
TRBV4-3	TRBD1	14	.	TRBJ1-1	CASSRDRANTEAFF	TGCGCCAGCAGCCGGGACAGGGCGAACACTGAAGCTTTCTTT
TRBV7-9	.	13	.	TRBJ2-7	CSSSRGSSYEQYF	TGTTCCAGCAGCCGAGGGAGCTCCTACGAGCAGTACTTC
TRBV28	.	14	few	TRBJ1-4	CASSLIGVSEKLFF	TGTGCCAGCAGTTTAATCGGGGTTTCGGAAAAACTGTTTTTT
TRBV7-2	.	12	.	TRBJ2-1	CASSDWMGLEFF	TGTGCCAGCAGCGACTGGATGGGACTCGAGTTCTTC
TRBV29-1	TRBD1	16	.	TRBJ1-4	CSVEVRTGGSNEKLFF	TGCAGCGTTGAAGTCCGGACAGGGGGGTCGAATGAAAAACTGTTTTTT
TRBV29-1	TRBD2	11	.	TRBJ2-1	CSVSSGYEQFF	TGCAGCGTTTCTAGCGGATATGAGCAGTTCTTC
TRBV9	TRBD1	17	once	TRBJ2-3	CASSVAPTGQGTDTQYF	TGTGCCAGCAGCGTAGCTCCGACAGGACAGGGCACAGATACGCAGTATTTT